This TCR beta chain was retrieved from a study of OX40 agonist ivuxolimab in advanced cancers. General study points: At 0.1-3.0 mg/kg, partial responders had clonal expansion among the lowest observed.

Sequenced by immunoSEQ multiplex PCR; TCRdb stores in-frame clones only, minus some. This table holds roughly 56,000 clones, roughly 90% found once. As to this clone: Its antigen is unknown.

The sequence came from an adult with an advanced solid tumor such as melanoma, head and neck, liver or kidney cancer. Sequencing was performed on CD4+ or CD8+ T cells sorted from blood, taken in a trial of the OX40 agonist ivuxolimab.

CDR3 DNA sequence: TGCGCCAGCAGCCAAGATCGTGCGGGAGGGCCGAATGAGCAGTTCTTC. Translation gives CASSQDRAGGPNEQFF. V and J are TRBV4-3 and TRBJ2-1; 9 nucleotides align to TRBD2. The germline V gene has CDR1 LGHNA and CDR2 YSLEER. With 0 bases clipped from V and 7 bases from J, the junction kept 7 bases outside the gene matches. This CDR3 spans 16 amino acids.